Sequencing of this T cell receptor beta chain was carried out in a study of T cell responses to AZD1222 COVID-19 vaccine. V was clipped by 0 bases and J by 2 bases; unmatched bases: 9. The CDR3 spans 18 residues. Germline CDR1 LNHNV, CDR2 YYDKDF (reference sequence). As to this clone: The antigen is not known.

General study findings and limits: Variant regions that are unmutated are reportedly the target of nearly half of spike-specific TCRs.

The data were produced by immunoSEQ multiplex PCR, yet TCRdb's version contains in-frame clones alone and is incomplete. The table has more than 75,000 clones, 80% to 90% seen once. This chain joins TRBV15 and TRBJ1-5, with 8 bases lining up with TRBD1. The sequencing used peripheral blood, collected on day 0 of AZD1222 vaccination. This clonotype was obtained from an adult in good health. CDR3 sequence reads: CATSRDTGGGVGNQPQHF. The CDR3, as DNA: TGTGCCACCAGCAGAGATACAGGGGGTGGTGTCGGCAATCAGCCCCAGCATTTT.